Below are 13 T cell receptor beta chains sequenced from a single sample in a study of T cell responses to AZD1222 COVID-19 vaccine. TCRdb keeps only in-frame clones here, not all; method: immunoSEQ multiplex PCR. The sample contains approximately 150,000 clones, over 75% of which appear only once. Sequences were derived from peripheral blood, sampled 28 days after the second AZD1222 dose. These receptors came from an adult who received the AZD1222 COVID-19 vaccine.

This chain connects TRBV11-2 to TRBJ2-1; no reliable D call. The V end was cut by 5 bases, the J end by 3 bases, with 14 bases between. The CDR3 is 15 amino acids. The germline V gene has CDR1 SGHAT and CDR2 FQNNGV. The CDR3 region is CASSQLRPLYNEQFF. Written as DNA, the CDR3 is TGTGCCAGCAGCCAACTCCGCCCCCTCTACAATGAGCAGTTCTTC.

The CDR3 DNA is TGTGCCAGCAGCCAAGGACAGGGAGGGTTCAATCAGCCCCAGCATTTT. It encodes CASSQGQGGFNQPQHF. V gene TRBV21-1 combines with J gene TRBJ1-5. TRBV21-1 is tagged as a pseudogene. The CDR3 runs 16 residues.

This clone was counted a few times. The chain has TRBV13 and TRBJ1-2, with D tentatively TRBD1 (5 bases). V lost 4 bases and J lost 7, with 10 bases in between. Per the germline V gene, CDR1 is PRHDT and CDR2 is FYEKMQ (reference sequence). This CDR3 is 12 amino acids long. The CDR3 loop is CASSWGMGGYTF. In DNA, the CDR3 is TGTGCCAGCAGCTGGGGGATGGGTGGCTACACCTTC. Using reference TRBV13 and TRBJ1-2 for the parts outside the CDR3, the full variable domain is AAGVIQSPRHLIKEKRETATLKCYPIPRHDTVYWYQQGPGQDPQFLISFYEKMQSDKGSIPDRFSAQQFSDYHSELNMSSLELGDSALYFCASSWGMGGYTFGSGTRLTVV.

The rearrangement uses TRBV5-6 and TRBJ1-3; weak D call: TRBD1 (5 bases). The ends were cut back, 2 bases at V and 4 bases at J, with 10 bases in the middle. CDR1 and CDR2 from the germline V gene are SGHDT and YYEEEE. The CDR3 has 14 residues. The DNA for the CDR3 is TGTGCCAGCAGCTTTAGTCCAGGGGGAAACACCATATATTTT. It translates to CASSFSPGGNTIYF.

The J gene is TRBJ1-1, the V gene TRBV5-1, with TRBD1 matching 7 bases. The CDR3 is made up of 15 amino acids. Trimming removed 6 bases from V and 0 bases from J; junction bases left unmatched: 8. Per the germline V gene, CDR1 is SGHRS and CDR2 is YFSETQ. The CDR3 DNA reads TGCGCCAGCAAGGGGACAGCTGAGATGAACACTGAAGCTTTCTTT. It encodes CASKGTAEMNTEAFF.

V is TRBV27 and J is TRBJ1-2; 9 positions match TRBD1. Germline lookup yields CDR1 MNHEY and CDR2 SMNVEV (reference sequence). V gave up 8 bases and J gave up 6 bases; unmatched junction bases: 1. The CDR3 extends over 11 amino acids. The CDR3 nucleotides read TGTGCCAGCCGACAGGGGGATGGCTACACCTTC. Residues: CASRQGDGYTF.

This chain links TRBV5-1 with TRBJ1-4; the match to TRBD1 covers 9 bases. Looked up from germline, CDR1 is SGHRS and CDR2 is YFSETQ. Losses at the gene ends were 2 bases for V and 8 bases for J; bases not matched to a gene: 7. The CDR3 extends over 15 amino acids. The CDR3 loop is CASSFGGDRVEKLFF. The CDR3 nucleotides are TGCGCCAGCAGCTTTGGGGGGGACAGGGTCGAAAAACTGTTTTTT.

V gene TRBV7-6 combines with J gene TRBJ1-2; D might be TRBD1 (5 bases). CDR1 is SGHVS, CDR2 FNYEAQ, per germline. The V gene lost 2 bases and the J gene lost 1 base, with 14 bases spanning the gap. The CDR3 length is 16 residues. The CDR3 loop reads CASSLRGDRYNYGYTF. DNA of the CDR3: TGTGCCAGCAGCTTAAGAGGTGACAGATATAACTATGGCTACACCTTC.

A few counts support this clone. The chain employs TRBV6-5 and TRBJ1-1; D is unresolved. Germline V lookup: CDR1 MNHEY, CDR2 SVGAGI. The CDR3 consists of 14 residues. V was cut by 6 bases and J by 3 bases, with 14 bases left in between. In DNA, the CDR3 is TGTGCCAGCAGCTCCCCCGGGAGGGACACTGAAGCTTTCTTT. The encoded protein is CASSSPGRDTEAFF.

The count of this clone is one. This chain connects TRBV6-5 to TRBJ2-1; unclear D gene. Germline V gives CDR1 MNHEY, CDR2 SVGAGI. Trimming took 7 bases from V and 8 from J, leaving 15 bases between them. The CDR3 loop spans 13 amino acids. In DNA, the CDR3 is TGTGCCAGCAAATACTCCACTGTGGATGAGCAGTTCTTC. Its translation is CASKYSTVDEQFF.

J is TRBJ1-3 and V is TRBV6-5; D possibly corresponds to TRBD1 (5 bases). V gave up 2 bases and J gave up 0 bases, with 8 bases separating them. This CDR3 spans 15 amino acids. Germline-derived CDR1 and CDR2 are MNHEY and SVGAGI. The CDR3 DNA sequence: TGTGCCAGCAGTTACGCAGGGACCTCTGGAAACACCATATATTTT. Protein product: CASSYAGTSGNTIYF.

V is TRBV19 and J is TRBJ2-2; TRBD1 matches 8 bases. Germline V gene data show CDR1 as LNHDA and CDR2 as SQIVND (reference sequence). The CDR3 runs to 14 residues. V lost 9 bases to trimming and J lost 1 base; unmatched junction nucleotides: 4. CDR3 sequence reads: CASTGQGNTGELFF. In DNA form, the CDR3 reads TGTGCCAGCACAGGACAGGGGAACACCGGGGAGCTGTTTTTT.

The V call is TRBV7-9, the J call TRBJ1-1, with D uncertain. CDR1 is SEHNR and CDR2 is FQNEAQ in the germline V gene (reference sequence). The CDR3 runs 15 residues. V lost 1 base and J lost 0, with 9 bases in between. The DNA of the CDR3 is TGTGCCAGCAGCTTAGAGGTCGGTTTGAACACTGAAGCTTTCTTT. Encoded protein: CASSLEVGLNTEAFF. Drawing the rest from reference TRBV7-9 and TRBJ1-1, the complete variable domain is DTGVSQNPRHKITKRGQNVTFRCDPISEHNRLYWYRQTLGQGPEFLTYFQNEAQLEKSRLLSDRFSAERPKGSFSTLEIQRTEQGDSAMYLCASSLEVGLNTEAFFGQGTRLTVV.